A selection of T cell receptor beta chains follows, all from one sample in a study of cytomegalovirus exposure and HLA in healthy donors. The method was immunoSEQ multiplex PCR; TCRdb's version includes in-frame clones alone and lacks a portion of them. This sample has roughly 170,000 clones, with approximately 80% found just once. Specimen: PBMCs. These receptors all stem from a woman in her thirties in good health and CMV-seronegative. CDR3s include the opening cysteine and the closing phenylalanine or tryptophan. The order of the fields is CDR3 protein, CDR3 DNA, clone size, J gene, D gene, V gene. The D gene is left open where the match is weak. Clone size is shown for a subset of rows, as once, few, many or a class of expanded clone.

CASSLSGLRYNEQFF	TGTGCCAGCAGTTTGTCAGGACTACGCTACAATGAGCAGTTCTTC	.	TRBJ2-1	.	TRBV27
CASSRDTGEQYF	TGTGCCAGCAGCCGTGATACGGGCGAGCAGTACTTC	.	TRBJ2-7	.	TRBV7-9
CASSATRSSYEQYF	TGTGCCAGCAGTGCAACGCGGAGCTCCTACGAGCAGTACTTC	once	TRBJ2-7	.	TRBV2
CASSRDSLSQPFF	TGTGCCAGCAGTCGGGATAGCCTTTCCCAGCCGTTCTTC	.	TRBJ2-1	.	TRBV9
CASSLVGAYEQYF	TGTGCCAGCAGTTTAGTGGGCGCCTACGAGCAGTACTTC	.	TRBJ2-7	.	TRBV27
CASSLRGADEQYF	TGTGCCAGCAGCTTAAGGGGTGCCGACGAGCAGTACTTC	.	TRBJ2-7	.	TRBV13
CAWLQGAGNTIYF	TGTGCCTGGCTACAGGGGGCTGGAAACACCATATATTTT	.	TRBJ1-3	TRBD1	TRBV30
CASSLVSGGYQETQYF	TGTGCCAGCAGCTTGGTGTCGGGAGGGTACCAAGAGACCCAGTACTTC	.	TRBJ2-5	TRBD2	TRBV5-4
CASSLGASGGAGQETQYF	TGCGCCAGCAGCTTGGGGGCTAGCGGGGGGGCAGGCCAAGAGACCCAGTACTTC	once	TRBJ2-5	TRBD2	TRBV5-1
CASSTSIWTGEQFF	TGTGCCAGCAGTACATCAATTTGGACAGGTGAGCAGTTCTTC	.	TRBJ2-1	TRBD1	TRBV25-1
CASSYSGDRVRYEQYF	TGTGCCAGCAGTTACTCGGGGGACAGGGTAAGGTACGAGCAGTACTTC	.	TRBJ2-7	TRBD1	TRBV6-5
CASRGGGRVFGETQYF	TGTGCCAGCAGGGGCGGCGGGAGAGTCTTTGGGGAGACCCAGTACTTC	.	TRBJ2-5	TRBD2	TRBV6-6
CASSKDRYEQYF	TGTGCCAGCAGTAAAGACAGATACGAGCAGTACTTC	.	TRBJ2-7	.	TRBV6-1
CASGLVSGGQETQYF	TGTGCTAGTGGTTTGGTGTCGGGAGGCCAAGAGACCCAGTACTTC	.	TRBJ2-5	TRBD2	TRBV12-5
CASSTAPGDSRNYGYTF	TGCGCCAGCAGCACTGCACCGGGGGACAGTAGAAACTATGGCTACACCTTC	.	TRBJ1-2	TRBD1	TRBV5-1
CASSYELADTQYF	TGTGCCAGCAGTTACGAGTTGGCAGATACGCAGTATTTT	.	TRBJ2-3	.	TRBV6-5
CAWSATYEQYF	TGTGCCTGGAGTGCCACCTACGAGCAGTACTTC	.	TRBJ2-7	.	TRBV30
CASNLGQGGQPQHF	TGTGCCAGCAACCTGGGACAGGGAGGCCAGCCCCAGCATTTT	.	TRBJ1-5	TRBD1	TRBV28
CASSLTGTDTQYF	TGTGCCAGCAGCTTAACGGGGACAGATACGCAGTATTTT	.	TRBJ2-3	.	TRBV7-9
CASSLELATDTQYF	TGTGCCAGCAGCTTAGAGCTAGCCACAGATACGCAGTATTTT	.	TRBJ2-3	.	TRBV7-9
CSVPKQGAAHNEQFF	TGCAGCGTCCCCAAACAGGGGGCGGCCCACAATGAGCAGTTCTTC	few	TRBJ2-1	TRBD1	TRBV29-1
CAWSATRTVRGNTEAFF	TGTGCCTGGAGTGCTACTAGGACAGTCCGAGGGAACACTGAAGCTTTCTTT	.	TRBJ1-1	.	TRBV30
CASSTGYRAYEQYF	TGTGCCAGTAGTACGGGGTACCGAGCCTACGAGCAGTACTTC	few	TRBJ2-7	.	TRBV19
CASSQEAGGFLDNEQFF	TGCGCCAGCAGCCAAGAAGCGGGGGGTTTCCTAGACAATGAGCAGTTCTTC	once	TRBJ2-1	TRBD2	TRBV4-1
CASSLQGQHYGYPF	TGTGCCAGCAGCTTACAAGGACAACACTATGGCTACCCCTTC	.	TRBJ1-2	.	TRBV7-2
CSVDVAVRFF	TGCAGCGTTGATGTGGCAGTTCGGTTCTTC	.	TRBJ2-1	.	TRBV29-1
CASCPGTSGRYTF	TGTGCCAGCTGTCCAGGGACTTCGGGGAGGTACACCTTC	.	TRBJ1-2	.	TRBV6-5
CASSPLIQSSYNEQFF	TGTGCCAGCTCACCACTCATACAGAGCTCCTACAATGAGCAGTTCTTC	.	TRBJ2-1	.	TRBV18
CASSPRGSGSSNEQFF	TGTGCCAGCAGCCCCCGTGGTAGCGGGAGTAGCAATGAGCAGTTCTTC	.	TRBJ2-1	TRBD2	TRBV14
CASSETGKSSYEQYF	TGCGCCAGCAGCGAGACAGGCAAGAGCTCCTACGAGCAGTACTTC	.	TRBJ2-7	.	TRBV5-1
CASRLEGTGNGEKLFF	TGTGCAAGTCGCCTAGAAGGGACAGGGAACGGTGAAAAACTGTTTTTT	.	TRBJ1-4	.	TRBV12-2
CAWSVGSGSPNEQFF	TGTGCCTGGAGTGTAGGAAGCGGGAGCCCCAATGAGCAGTTCTTC	.	TRBJ2-1	TRBD2	TRBV30
CAISESTSGGAYNEQFF	TGTGCCATCAGTGAGTCGACTAGCGGGGGGGCCTACAATGAGCAGTTCTTC	once	TRBJ2-1	TRBD2	TRBV10-3
CASSLTGEADTQYF	TGTGCCAGCAGTCTGACAGGGGAAGCAGATACGCAGTATTTT	few	TRBJ2-3	TRBD1	TRBV28
CASSVDWYGYTF	TGTGCCAGCAGTGTGGACTGGTATGGCTACACCTTC	.	TRBJ1-2	.	TRBV25-1
CASSPTGYEQYF	TGTGCCAGCAGTCCAACAGGGTACGAGCAGTACTTC	.	TRBJ2-7	.	TRBV6-1
CASSVAGTGQWETQYF	TGTGCCAGCAGCGTCGCCGGGACAGGGCAATGGGAGACCCAGTACTTC	.	TRBJ2-5	TRBD1	TRBV9
CAWGAGLRSYTF	TGTGCCTGGGGGGCGGGACTCAGGAGCTACACCTTC	.	TRBJ1-2	.	TRBV30
CASSLAVSGGGIQYF	TGCGCCAGCAGCTTGGCCGTTTCGGGGGGGGGCATTCAGTACTTC	once	TRBJ2-4	TRBD2	TRBV5-1
CASSQVQGAPSNQPQHF	TGTGCCAGCAGCCAAGTTCAGGGGGCTCCTAGCAATCAGCCCCAGCATTTT	.	TRBJ1-5	TRBD1	TRBV14
CASSVESGLYGYTF	TGTGCCAGCAGCGTAGAGTCAGGGCTCTATGGCTACACCTTC	.	TRBJ1-2	.	TRBV9
CAWSWGLAAFSGTGELFF	TGTGCCTGGAGTTGGGGACTAGCGGCTTTTTCAGGCACCGGGGAGCTGTTTTTT	.	TRBJ2-2	TRBD2	TRBV30
CASSLTGRGYNEQFF	TGTGCCAGCAGCTTAACAGGGAGAGGTTACAATGAGCAGTTCTTC	.	TRBJ2-1	.	TRBV7-2
CASAAQGARSEQYF	TGCGCCAGCGCAGCGCAGGGGGCGCGAAGCGAGCAGTACTTC	.	TRBJ2-7	TRBD1	TRBV5-1
CASYYAQGGNQPQHF	TGTGCCAGCTACTATGCGCAGGGTGGCAATCAGCCCCAGCATTTT	.	TRBJ1-5	.	TRBV6-6
CAWSVRRRDTEAFF	TGTGCCTGGAGTGTTAGACGGAGGGACACTGAAGCTTTCTTT	.	TRBJ1-1	.	TRBV30
CASSLSDKAGGTPLHF	TGTGCCAGCAGTTTATCGGACAAGGCAGGTGGTACACCCCTCCACTTT	.	TRBJ1-6	.	TRBV27
CASSAQGGQGKAFF	TGTGCCAGCAGCGCCCAGGGGGGCCAGGGGAAAGCTTTCTTT	many	TRBJ1-1	TRBD1	TRBV7-9
CASSQGEVLMNTEAFF	TGTGCCAGCAGCCAGGGGGAGGTACTTATGAACACTGAAGCTTTCTTT	.	TRBJ1-1	TRBD1	TRBV7-9